This entry lists 5 T cell receptor beta chains sequenced from one sample in a study of T cell responses to AZD1222 COVID-19 vaccine. Using immunoSEQ multiplex PCR, the repertoire was profiled, and TCRdb retains in-frame clones only, with some absent. Among approximately 150,000 clones listed, 75% to 90% were seen once. The material sequenced was peripheral blood, taken 28 days after the second AZD1222 dose. These receptors were taken from an adult who received the AZD1222 COVID-19 vaccine.

This sequence joins TRBV7-2 and TRBJ2-3; D gene uncertain. V was shortened by 5 bases and J by 1 base, with 7 bases between the two germline ends. There are 13 residues in the CDR3. Per the germline V gene, CDR1 is SGHTA and CDR2 is FQGNSA. CDR3 amino acids: CASSPLRTDTQYF. The CDR3 DNA follows: TGTGCCAGCAGCCCTCTTCGCACAGATACGCAGTATTTT.

The V gene is TRBV9, the J gene TRBJ2-7; tentatively, D is TRBD1 or TRBD2 (6 bases each). Germline V gene data show CDR1 as SGDLS and CDR2 as YYNGEE. This CDR3 contains 13 residues. With 2 bases removed from V and 6 bases from J, the gap between germline ends came to 12 bases. DNA for the CDR3: TGTGCCAGCAGCGTTAAGGGGGGAGGCGAGCAGTACTTC. This encodes CASSVKGGGEQYF.

The rearrangement joins TRBV10-3 to TRBJ2-7; D possibly uses TRBD1 or TRBD2 (6 bases each). This CDR3 comprises 13 residues. CDR1 and CDR2 (germline): ENHRY, SYGVKD. V lost 5 bases to trimming and J lost 7 bases, with 15 bases between them. CDR3: CAISTGAHREQYF. The DNA for the CDR3 is TGTGCCATCAGTACGGGGGCTCATCGGGAGCAGTACTTC.

The chain uses TRBV6-2 or TRBV6-3 and TRBJ2-7, with TRBD2 matching 9 bases. Germline V CDR1 and CDR2: MNHEY, SVGEGT. The CDR3 is made up of 15 amino acids. J was trimmed by 4 bases and V by 2 bases; bases with no gene match: 6. CDR3 coding DNA: TGTGCCAGCAGTTACGGTAGCGGGGGCCCTTACGAGCAGTACGTC. This encodes CASSYGSGGPYEQYV.

The J gene is TRBJ2-2, the V gene TRBV14; D possibly matches TRBD1 or TRBD2 (5 bases each). CDR3 length equals 14 residues. Germline V gene data show CDR1 as SGHDN and CDR2 as FVKESK. Trimming took off 4 bases at V and 4 bases at J, with 10 bases between the two ends. CDR3 sequence: CASSRGVITGELFF. DNA of the CDR3: TGTGCCAGCAGCCGAGGGGTAATCACCGGGGAGCTGTTTTTT.